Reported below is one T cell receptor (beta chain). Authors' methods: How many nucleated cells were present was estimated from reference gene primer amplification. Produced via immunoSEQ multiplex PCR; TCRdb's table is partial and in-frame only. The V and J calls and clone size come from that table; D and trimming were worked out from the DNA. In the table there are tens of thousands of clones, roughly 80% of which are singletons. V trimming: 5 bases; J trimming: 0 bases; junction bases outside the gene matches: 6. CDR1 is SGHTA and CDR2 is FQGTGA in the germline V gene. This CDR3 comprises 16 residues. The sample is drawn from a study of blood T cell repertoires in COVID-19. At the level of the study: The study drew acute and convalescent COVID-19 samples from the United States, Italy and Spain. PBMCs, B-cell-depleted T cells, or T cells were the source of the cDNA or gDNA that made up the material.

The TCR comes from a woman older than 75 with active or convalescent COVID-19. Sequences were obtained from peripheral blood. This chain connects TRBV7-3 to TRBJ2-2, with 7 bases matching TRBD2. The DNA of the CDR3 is TGTGCCAGCAGCACGCATCTAGCGGCGAACACCGGGGAGCTGTTTTTT. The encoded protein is CASSTHLAANTGELFF.